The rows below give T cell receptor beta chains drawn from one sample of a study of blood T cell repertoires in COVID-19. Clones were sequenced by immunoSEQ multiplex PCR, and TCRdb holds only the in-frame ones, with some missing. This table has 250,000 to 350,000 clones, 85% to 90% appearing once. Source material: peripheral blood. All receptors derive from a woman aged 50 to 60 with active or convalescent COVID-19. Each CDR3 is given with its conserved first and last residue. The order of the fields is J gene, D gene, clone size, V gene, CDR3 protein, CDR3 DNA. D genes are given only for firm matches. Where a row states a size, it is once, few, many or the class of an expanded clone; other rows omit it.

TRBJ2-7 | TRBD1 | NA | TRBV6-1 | CASSEPSGTGYWEQYF | TGTGCCAGCAGTGAACCCTCCGGGACAGGGTATTGGGAGCAGTACTTC
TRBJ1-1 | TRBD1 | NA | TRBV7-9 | CASSSTGTGRNTEAFF | TGTGCCAGCAGCTCGACCGGGACAGGGAGGAACACTGAAGCTTTCTTT
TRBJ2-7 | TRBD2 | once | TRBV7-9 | CASSLLSGSSSYEQYF | TGTGCCAGCAGCTTATTAAGCGGGAGTTCATCCTACGAGCAGTACTTC
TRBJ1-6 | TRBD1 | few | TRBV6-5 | CASRGDRGRSPLHF | TGTGCCAGCAGGGGGGACAGGGGGAGGTCACCCCTCCACTTT
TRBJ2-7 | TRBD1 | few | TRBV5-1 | CASSLGGTGSYEQYF | TGCGCCAGCAGCTTAGGGGGGACAGGGTCCTACGAGCAGTACTTC
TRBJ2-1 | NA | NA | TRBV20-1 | CSARLNNEQFF | TGCAGTGCGCGACTAAACAATGAGCAGTTCTTC
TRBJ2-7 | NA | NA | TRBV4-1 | CASSRPGRTYEQYF | TGCGCCAGCAGCCGTCCAGGGAGGACCTACGAGCAGTACTTC
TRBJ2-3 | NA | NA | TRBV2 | CASSPGHPNADTQYF | TGTGCCAGCAGTCCGGGACACCCGAACGCAGATACGCAGTATTTT
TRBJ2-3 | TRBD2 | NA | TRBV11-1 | CASSFRISGATDTQYF | TGTGCCAGCAGCTTCCGGATTAGCGGGGCGACAGATACGCAGTATTTT
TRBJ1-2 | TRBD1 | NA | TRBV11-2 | CASSLAGTEIGYTF | TGTGCCAGCAGCTTAGCCGGGACAGAAATTGGCTACACCTTC
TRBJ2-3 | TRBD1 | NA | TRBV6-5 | CASTPGQGADTQYF | TGTGCCAGCACCCCCGGACAGGGGGCTGATACGCAGTATTTT
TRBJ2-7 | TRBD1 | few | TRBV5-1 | CASSLGTGVSYEQYF | TGCGCCAGCAGCCTTGGGACAGGGGTTTCCTACGAGCAGTACTTC
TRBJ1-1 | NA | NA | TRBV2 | CATSNPGFTEAFF | TGTGCCACCTCAAATCCGGGTTTCACTGAAGCTTTCTTT
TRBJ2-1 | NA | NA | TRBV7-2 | CASSLVGGRKRFF | TGTGCCAGCAGCTTAGTAGGGGGACGCAAACGGTTCTTC
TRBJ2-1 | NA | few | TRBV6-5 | CASSHQNNEQFF | TGTGCCAGCAGCCACCAGAACAATGAGCAGTTCTTC
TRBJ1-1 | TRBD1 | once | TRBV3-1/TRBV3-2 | CASSQDLHGTGVSTEAFF | TGTGCCAGCAGCCAAGATTTACACGGGACAGGGGTGTCCACTGAAGCTTTCTTT
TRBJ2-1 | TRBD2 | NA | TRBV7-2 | CASSTGTSGTSYNEQFF | TGTGCCAGCAGCACCGGGACTAGCGGGACATCCTACAATGAGCAGTTCTTC
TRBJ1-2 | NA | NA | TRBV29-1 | CSVGGTYGYTF | TGCAGCGTTGGGGGCACATATGGCTACACCTTC
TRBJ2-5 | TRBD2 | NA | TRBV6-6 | CASRPGLADRQETQYF | TGTGCCAGCAGGCCCGGACTAGCGGATAGACAAGAGACCCAGTACTTC
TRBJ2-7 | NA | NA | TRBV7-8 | CASSLVWMEGPYEQYF | TGTGCCAGCAGCTTAGTGTGGATGGAGGGGCCCTACGAGCAGTACTTC
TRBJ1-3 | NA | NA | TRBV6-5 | CASSYAGRTSGNTIYF | TGTGCCAGCAGTTACGCGGGCAGAACCTCTGGAAACACCATATATTTT
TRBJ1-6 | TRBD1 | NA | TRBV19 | CASSTRQGYNSPLHF | TGTGCCAGTAGTACACGACAGGGGTATAATTCACCCCTCCACTTT
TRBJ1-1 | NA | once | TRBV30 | CAWSDNSFSMNTEAFF | TGTGCCTGGAGTGATAACAGCTTCTCCATGAACACTGAAGCTTTCTTT
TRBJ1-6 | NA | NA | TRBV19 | CASSIGGHSPLHF | TGTGCCAGTAGTATCGGAGGTCATTCACCCCTCCACTTT
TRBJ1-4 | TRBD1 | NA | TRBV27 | CASSLSHGQGPNEKLFF | TGTGCCAGCAGTTTGTCCCACGGACAGGGGCCCAATGAAAAACTGTTTTTT
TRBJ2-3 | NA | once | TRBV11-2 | CASSLLGRISTDTQYF | TGTGCCAGCAGCTTATTAGGCAGGATAAGCACAGATACGCAGTATTTT
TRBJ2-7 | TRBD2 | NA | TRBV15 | CATSRELAEIYEQYF | TGTGCCACCAGCAGAGAACTAGCGGAGATCTACGAGCAGTACTTC
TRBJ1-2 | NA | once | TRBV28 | CASSEQGSNYGYTF | TGTGCCAGCAGTGAACAGGGATCTAACTATGGCTACACCTTC
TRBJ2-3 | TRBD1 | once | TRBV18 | CASSPPGDRNTDTQYF | TGTGCCAGCTCACCACCGGGGGACAGGAACACAGATACGCAGTATTTT
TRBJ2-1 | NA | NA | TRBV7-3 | CASSRTTLDEQFF | TGTGCCAGCAGCCGGACTACCCTCGATGAGCAGTTCTTC
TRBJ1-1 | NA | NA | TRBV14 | CASSQVRTEAFF | TGTGCCAGCAGCCAAGTTCGCACTGAAGCTTTCTTT
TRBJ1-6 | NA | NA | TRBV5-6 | CASSQGTLDNSPLHF | TGTGCCAGCAGCCAAGGGACACTTGATAATTCACCCCTCCACTTT
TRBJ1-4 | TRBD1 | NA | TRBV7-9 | CASSLVFSGQGTNEKLFF | TGTGCCAGCAGCTTAGTGTTTTCGGGACAGGGCACTAATGAAAAACTGTTTTTT
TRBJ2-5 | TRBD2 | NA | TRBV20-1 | CSASRTSGGPRETQYF | TGCAGTGCTAGTCGCACTAGCGGGGGGCCTAGGGAGACCCAGTACTTC
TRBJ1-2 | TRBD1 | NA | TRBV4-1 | CASSQVNDRVYGYTF | TGCGCCAGCAGCCAAGTAAACGACAGGGTCTATGGCTACACCTTC
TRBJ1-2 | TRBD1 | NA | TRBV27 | CASSFRTGYGYTF | TGTGCCAGCAGTTTCCGGACAGGATATGGCTACACCTTC
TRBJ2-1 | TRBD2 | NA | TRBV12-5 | CASGLTSGRAVNEQFF | TGTGCTAGTGGTTTGACTAGCGGGAGGGCTGTCAATGAGCAGTTCTTC
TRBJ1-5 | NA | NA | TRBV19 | CASSWRLQTFNQPQHF | TGTGCCAGTAGTTGGCGACTACAGACTTTCAATCAGCCCCAGCATTTT
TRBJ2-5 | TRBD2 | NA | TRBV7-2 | CASSPLAGPQETQYF | TGTGCCAGCAGCCCACTAGCGGGACCACAAGAGACCCAGTACTTC
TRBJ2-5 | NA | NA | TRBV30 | CAWSWGAGARAGETQYF | TGTGCCTGGAGTTGGGGGGCGGGAGCCCGAGCGGGAGAGACCCAGTACTTC
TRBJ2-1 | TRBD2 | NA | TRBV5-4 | CASHETSGSRPDEQFF | TGTGCCAGCCATGAGACTAGCGGGTCTAGACCGGATGAGCAGTTCTTC